These 10 T cell receptor beta chains came from one sample sequenced in a study of cytomegalovirus exposure and HLA in healthy donors. A multiplex PCR was run with 60 Vbeta primers and 13 Jbeta primers. Measured with immunoSEQ multiplex PCR; TCRdb has only the in-frame clones, and not every one. Of around 150,000 clones listed, about 82% are singletons. Sequencing used PBMCs. The origin of the receptors is a man under 40 in good health.

The chain uses TRBV7-9 and TRBJ1-2; D unclear. The ends were cut back, 7 bases at V and 4 bases at J, with 13 bases in the middle. In germline, CDR1 is SEHNR, CDR2 FQNEAQ (reference sequence). This CDR3 is built from 13 residues. CDR3 coding DNA: TGTGCCAGCACCAACTTAACCGCCTATGGCTACACCTTC. Amino acids: CASTNLTAYGYTF. The full variable domain, completed using reference TRBV7-9 and TRBJ1-2, is DTGVSQNPRHKITKRGQNVTFRCDPISEHNRLYWYRQTLGQGPEFLTYFQNEAQLEKSRLLSDRFSAERPKGSFSTLEIQRTEQGDSAMYLCASTNLTAYGYTFGSGTRLTVV.

This chain uses TRBV5-6 with TRBJ1-3, with D possibly TRBD1 on 6 matching bases. Trimming shortened V by 5 bases and J by 0 bases, and 18 bases separated the two germline ends. The CDR3 is made up of 17 amino acids. Germline values: CDR1 SGHDT, CDR2 YYEEEE. CDR3 nucleotide sequence: TGTGCCAGCAGTTATGCAGGGGCTCCAAGCTCTGGAAACACCATATATTTT. It codes for CASSYAGAPSSGNTIYF.

This clone was observed a single time. The gene calls are TRBV27 and TRBJ2-5; weak D call: TRBD1 (6 bases). Germline V gene data show CDR1 as MNHEY and CDR2 as SMNVEV (reference sequence). Trimming took 4 bases from V and 5 from J, leaving 17 bases between them. The CDR3 totals 15 residues. This chain's CDR3 is CASSSLDRLGETQYF. The CDR3 DNA follows: TGTGCCAGCAGTTCGCTAGACAGGCTTGGGGAGACCCAGTACTTC.

This chain links TRBV5-1 with TRBJ2-3, with 8 bases lining up with TRBD1. The CDR3 covers 14 residues. Germline trimming cut 4 bases from V and 8 bases from J; bases unmatched to any gene: 9. Germline CDR1 and CDR2: SGHRS and YFSETQ. CDR3 in DNA: TGCGCCAGCAGCCGGGACAGGAGTCCGGGTACGCAGTATTTT. Its protein is CASSRDRSPGTQYF.

This clone appeared a single time. The chain employs TRBV27 and TRBJ2-7; TRBD1 is a possible D gene (5 bases). V lost 7 bases and J 3 bases, leaving 31 bases between the germline ends. The CDR3 runs to 19 residues. Germline-derived CDR1 and CDR2 are MNHEY and SMNVEV (reference sequence). Here the CDR3 DNA reads TGTGCCAGCACCTCAGGGTCCCTCATGAGCTCGTCTCCTTTCTACGAGCAGTACTTC. This encodes CASTSGSLMSSSPFYEQYF.

The V call is TRBV30, the J call TRBJ2-5; D is uncertain. This CDR3 region has 16 residues. CDR1 and CDR2 (germline): GTSNPN, SVGIG (reference sequence). The V gene lost 0 bases and the J gene lost 5 bases, with 19 bases spanning the gap. CDR3 nucleotide sequence: TGTGCCTGGAGTGTACCAGGTTCTGGCCGAAGGGAGACCCAGTACTTC. Translated: CAWSVPGSGRRETQYF.

The V gene is TRBV13, the J gene TRBJ2-7; 10 bases map to TRBD2. The CDR3 is 12 amino acids. Germline V gene data show CDR1 as PRHDT and CDR2 as FYEKMQ (reference sequence). The V segment lost 10 bases and the J segment 3 bases; nucleotides outside the gene matches: 3. The CDR3 nucleotides are TGTGCCACCAGGACTAGCGGCTACGAGCAGTACTTC. It encodes CATRTSGYEQYF.

The V and J genes are TRBV2 and TRBJ2-1; perhaps TRBD2 as D (6 bases). Trimming removed 7 bases at V and 8 bases at J, with 18 bases between. Germline lookup yields CDR1 SNHLY and CDR2 FYNNEI. The CDR3 length is 14 residues. Here the CDR3 reads CASIPPPGLHEQFF. Written as DNA, the CDR3 is TGTGCCAGCATCCCCCCGCCGGGACTGCATGAGCAGTTCTTC.

The rearrangement links TRBV25-1 to TRBJ1-1; possibly TRBD1 for D (5 bases). The germline V gene has CDR1 MGHDK and CDR2 SYGVNS. V lost 6 bases to trimming and J lost 6 bases, with 14 bases between them. The CDR3 runs 13 residues. In nucleotides, the CDR3 is TGTGCCAGCAGGTTGACAGCCAACCCTGAAGCTTTCTTT. Protein: CASRLTANPEAFF.

The genes are TRBV6-5 and TRBJ1-3; D not resolved. V lost 0 bases to trimming and J lost 4 bases, with 7 bases between them. Looked up from germline, CDR1 is MNHEY and CDR2 is SVGAGI. The CDR3 has 14 amino acids. The CDR3 here is CASSYSGDGNTIYF. The DNA of the CDR3 is TGTGCCAGCAGTTACTCAGGAGACGGAAACACCATATATTTT.